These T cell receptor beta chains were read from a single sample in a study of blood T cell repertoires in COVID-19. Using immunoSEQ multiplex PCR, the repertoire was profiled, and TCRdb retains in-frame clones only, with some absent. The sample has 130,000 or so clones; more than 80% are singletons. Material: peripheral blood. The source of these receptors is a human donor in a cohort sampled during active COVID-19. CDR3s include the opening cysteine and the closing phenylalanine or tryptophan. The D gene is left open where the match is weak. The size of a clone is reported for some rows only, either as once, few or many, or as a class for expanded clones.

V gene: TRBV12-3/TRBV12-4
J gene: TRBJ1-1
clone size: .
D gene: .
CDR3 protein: CASSFAGANEAFF
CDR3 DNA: TGTGCCAGCAGTTTTGCAGGGGCGAATGAAGCTTTCTTT

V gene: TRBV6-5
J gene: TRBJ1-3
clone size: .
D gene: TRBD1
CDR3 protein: CASSYSKRTGGNTIYF
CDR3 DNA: TGTGCCAGCAGTTACTCGAAACGGACAGGGGGAAACACCATATATTTT

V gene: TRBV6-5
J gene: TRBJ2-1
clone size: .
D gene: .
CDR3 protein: CASSPRGAGEQFF
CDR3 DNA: TGTGCCAGCAGTCCCCGGGGGGCCGGTGAGCAGTTCTTC

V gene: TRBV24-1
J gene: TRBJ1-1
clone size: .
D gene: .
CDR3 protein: CATSQGGNTEAFF
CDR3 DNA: TGTGCCACCAGTCAGGGTGGGAACACTGAAGCTTTCTTT

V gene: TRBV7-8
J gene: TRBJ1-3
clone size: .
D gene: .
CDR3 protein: CASSLVGGSGNTIYF
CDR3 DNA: TGTGCCAGCAGCTTAGTTGGGGGGTCTGGAAACACCATATATTTT

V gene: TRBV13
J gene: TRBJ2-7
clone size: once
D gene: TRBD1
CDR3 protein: CASSSKKDRALYEQYF
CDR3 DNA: TGTGCCAGCAGCTCTAAAAAGGACAGGGCCCTCTACGAGCAGTACTTC

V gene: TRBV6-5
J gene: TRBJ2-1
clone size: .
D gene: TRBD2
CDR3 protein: CASSYGLAGEAGEQFF
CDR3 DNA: TGTGCCAGCAGTTACGGTTTGGCGGGAGAGGCGGGAGAGCAGTTCTTC

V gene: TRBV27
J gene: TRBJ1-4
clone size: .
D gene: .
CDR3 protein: CASSPFSGGATNEKLFF
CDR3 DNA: TGTGCCAGCAGTCCCTTCTCCGGCGGTGCAACTAATGAAAAACTGTTTTTT

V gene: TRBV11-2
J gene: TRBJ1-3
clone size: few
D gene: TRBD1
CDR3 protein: CASSTHRGSGNTIYF
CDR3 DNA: TGTGCCAGCAGCACCCACAGGGGCTCTGGAAACACCATATATTTT

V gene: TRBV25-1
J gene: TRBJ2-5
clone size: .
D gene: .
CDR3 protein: CASSEYEGRETQYF
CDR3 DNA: TGTGCCAGCAGTGAATATGAGGGTCGAGAGACCCAGTACTTC

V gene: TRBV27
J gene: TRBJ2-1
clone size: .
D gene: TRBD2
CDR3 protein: CASSASGGAGGEQFF
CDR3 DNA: TGTGCCAGCAGTGCAAGCGGGGGGGCAGGGGGTGAGCAGTTCTTC

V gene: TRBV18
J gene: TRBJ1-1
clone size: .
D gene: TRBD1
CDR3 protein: CASSQYTGTENTEAFF
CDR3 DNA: TGTGCCAGCTCTCAATATACCGGGACAGAGAACACTGAAGCTTTCTTT

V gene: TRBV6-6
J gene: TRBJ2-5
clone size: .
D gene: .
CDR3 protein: CASSSRVQETQYF
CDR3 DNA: TGTGCCAGCAGTTCCAGGGTCCAAGAGACCCAGTACTTC